This T cell receptor beta chain was sequenced for a study of blood T cell repertoires in COVID-19. Original processing methods: It was from reference gene primer amplification that nucleated cell counts were estimated. Produced via immunoSEQ multiplex PCR; TCRdb's table is partial and in-frame only. The V and J calls and clone size come from that table; D and trimming were worked out from the DNA. Of fewer than 250,000 clones in the sample, roughly 87% were seen once. Individuals drawn from about 26 US areas were roughly 18 to 100 years old. The V gene's germline CDR1 is MNHNS and CDR2 SASEGT. The CDR3 totals 16 residues. The ends lost 4 bases at V and 7 bases at J; junction bases unmatched: 11.

The sequence derives from a woman aged 25 to 39 with acute COVID-19. Sequencing input: PBMCs or T cells enriched from blood (not recorded which). This rearrangement joins TRBV6-1 to TRBJ1-3; 9 bases agree with TRBD1. The CDR3 DNA follows: TGTGCCAGCAGTGTACGAACAGGGGGCGTTCGGAACACCATATATTTT. As protein: CASSVRTGGVRNTIYF.